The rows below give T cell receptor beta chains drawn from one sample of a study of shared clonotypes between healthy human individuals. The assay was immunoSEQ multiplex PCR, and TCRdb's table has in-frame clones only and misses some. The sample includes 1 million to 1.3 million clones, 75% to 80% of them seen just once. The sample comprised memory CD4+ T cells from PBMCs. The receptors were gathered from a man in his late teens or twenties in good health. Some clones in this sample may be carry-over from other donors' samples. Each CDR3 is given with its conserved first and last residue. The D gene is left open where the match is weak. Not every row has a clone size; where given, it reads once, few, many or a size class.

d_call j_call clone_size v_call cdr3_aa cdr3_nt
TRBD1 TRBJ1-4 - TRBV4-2 CASSQDFQGAYEKLFF TGTGCCAGCAGCCAAGATTTTCAGGGGGCGTACGAAAAACTGTTTTTT
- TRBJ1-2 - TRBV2 CASSDETGGGSSGYTF TGTGCCAGCAGTGATGAAACGGGGGGCGGTTCGTCTGGCTACACCTTC
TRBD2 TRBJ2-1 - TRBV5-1 CASSPNLGAGGANEQFF TGCGCCAGCAGCCCAAACCTCGGAGCGGGAGGGGCGAATGAGCAGTTCTTC
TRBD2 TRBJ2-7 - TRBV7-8 CASSRTSGIVYEQYF TGTGCCAGCAGCCGGACGAGCGGGATCGTCTACGAGCAGTACTTC
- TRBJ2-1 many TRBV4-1 CASSPGTVHNEQFF TGCGCCAGCAGCCCCGGGACCGTACACAATGAGCAGTTCTTC
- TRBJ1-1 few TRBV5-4 CASRGPVGTEAFF TGTGCCAGCAGAGGGCCTGTAGGCACTGAAGCTTTCTTT
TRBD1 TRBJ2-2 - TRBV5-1 CASSYTTGATGELFF TGCGCCAGCAGCTATACGACAGGGGCCACCGGGGAGCTGTTTTTT
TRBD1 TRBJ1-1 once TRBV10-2 CATTAGTGYYTEAFF TGCGCCACCACGGCCGGGACAGGCTACTACACTGAAGCTTTCTTT
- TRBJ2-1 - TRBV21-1 CASSKVKAGGPVEQFF TGTGCCAGCAGCAAAGTAAAAGCGGGAGGGCCGGTTGAGCAGTTCTTC
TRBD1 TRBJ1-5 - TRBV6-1 CASSGKDRRNQPQHF TGTGCCAGCAGTGGAAAGGACAGGAGGAATCAGCCCCAGCATTTT
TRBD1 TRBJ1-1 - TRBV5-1 CASSPTGGLGFEAFF TGCGCCAGCAGCCCAACAGGGGGCTTAGGGTTTGAAGCTTTCTTT
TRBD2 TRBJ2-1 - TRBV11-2 CASSLARLAGVDEQFF TGTGCCAGCAGCTTAGCCCGGCTAGCGGGAGTGGATGAGCAGTTCTTC
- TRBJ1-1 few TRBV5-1 CASSSQVGTEAFF TGCGCCAGCAGCTCGCAGGTGGGCACTGAAGCTTTCTTT
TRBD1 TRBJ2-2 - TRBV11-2 CASSSDRRNTGELFF TGTGCCAGCAGCTCGGACAGGAGGAACACCGGGGAGCTGTTTTTT
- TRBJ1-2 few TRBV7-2 CASSYVRDSLGGYTF TGTGCCAGCAGTTATGTTCGGGACTCCCTGGGGGGCTACACCTTC
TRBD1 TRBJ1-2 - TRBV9 CASSTRGDSAYTF TGTGCCAGCAGCACGAGGGGGGACAGTGCCTACACCTTC
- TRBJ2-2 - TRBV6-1 CASSANRFQGAGELFF TGTGCCAGCAGTGCTAACAGGTTTCAAGGGGCCGGGGAGCTGTTTTTT
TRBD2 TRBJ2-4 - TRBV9 CASSVGLAGRQENIQYF TGTGCCAGCAGCGTGGGACTAGCGGGACGGCAAGAGAACATTCAGTACTTC
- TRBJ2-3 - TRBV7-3 CASSPGSSTDTQYF TGTGCCAGCAGCCCGGGGTCATCCACAGATACGCAGTATTTT
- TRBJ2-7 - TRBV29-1 CSVEEGTGGVYEQYF TGCAGCGTTGAAGAGGGTACAGGAGGCGTCTACGAGCAGTACTTC
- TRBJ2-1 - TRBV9 CASSVRRSGLVQEQFF TGTGCCAGCAGCGTAAGGAGGAGCGGCCTTGTTCAGGAGCAGTTCTTC
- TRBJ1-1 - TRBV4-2 CASSHFGGGLTEAFF TGTGCCAGCAGCCATTTTGGGGGGGGGCTCACTGAAGCTTTCTTT
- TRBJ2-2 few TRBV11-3 CASSLRWNTGELFF TGTGCCAGCAGCTTACGGTGGAACACCGGGGAGCTGTTTTTT
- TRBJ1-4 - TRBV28 CASRPAEKLFF TGTGCCAGCAGACCTGCCGAAAAACTGTTTTTT
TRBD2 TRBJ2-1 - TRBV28 CASSWGGALNEQFF TGTGCCAGCAGTTGGGGGGGTGCCCTCAATGAGCAGTTCTTC
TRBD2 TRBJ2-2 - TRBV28 CASSGAGGSTGELFF TGTGCCAGCAGCGGGGCCGGGGGGAGCACCGGGGAGCTGTTTTTT
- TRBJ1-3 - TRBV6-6 CASSPDSLSGNTIYF TGTGCCAGCAGCCCGGACAGCCTCTCTGGAAACACCATATATTTT
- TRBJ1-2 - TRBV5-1 CASSLGQVRDHGYTF TGCGCCAGCAGCTTGGGGCAGGTGCGAGATCATGGCTACACCTTC
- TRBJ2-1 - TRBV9 CASSVEPLVVGNEQFF TGTGCCAGCAGCGTAGAACCTCTAGTGGTCGGCAATGAGCAGTTCTTC
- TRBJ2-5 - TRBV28 CASNNPTDRIWETQYF TGTGCCAGCAACAACCCCACCGACAGGATATGGGAGACCCAGTACTTC
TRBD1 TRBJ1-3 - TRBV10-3 CAISEGQGSTGGFGNTIYF TGTGCCATCAGTGAGGGACAGGGGTCAACCGGGGGTTTTGGAAACACCATATATTTT
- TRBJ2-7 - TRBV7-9 CASTSLGLGQYF TGTGCCAGTACATCGTTGGGTCTAGGGCAGTACTTC
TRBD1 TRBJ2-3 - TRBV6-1 CASSEVFGQGYF TGTGCCAGCAGTGAAGTATTCGGACAGGGGTATTTT
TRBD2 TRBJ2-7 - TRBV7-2 CASSRRTSVTYEQYF TGTGCCAGCAGCCGCCGGACTAGCGTGACCTACGAGCAGTACTTC
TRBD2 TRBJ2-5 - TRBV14 CASSPRTSGSETQYF TGTGCCAGCAGCCCTCGGACTAGCGGGAGTGAGACCCAGTACTTC
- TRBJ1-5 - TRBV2 CATAAGLGYQPQHF TGTGCCACCGCGGCAGGACTGGGGTATCAGCCCCAGCATTTT
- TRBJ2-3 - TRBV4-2 CASSQVSFTDTQYF TGTGCCAGCAGCCAAGTATCGTTCACAGATACGCAGTATTTT
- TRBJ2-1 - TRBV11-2 CASSLISGANEQFF TGTGCCAGCAGCTTAATTTCAGGGGCCAATGAGCAGTTCTTC
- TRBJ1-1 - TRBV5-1 CASSLAREGDTEAFF TGCGCCAGCAGCTTAGCCCGGGAGGGGGACACTGAAGCTTTCTTT
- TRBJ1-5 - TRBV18 CASSPPQGGNQPQHF TGTGCCAGCTCACCGCCTCAGGGAGGCAATCAGCCCCAGCATTTT
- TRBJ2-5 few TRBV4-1 CASSQGQVQETQYF TGCGCCAGCAGCCAAGGACAGGTTCAAGAGACCCAGTACTTC
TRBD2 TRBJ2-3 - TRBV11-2 CASSLDRTSGRTQYF TGTGCCAGCAGCTTAGATCGGACTAGCGGGAGGACGCAGTATTTT
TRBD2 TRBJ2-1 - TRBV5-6 CASSLLAGYEQFF TGTGCCAGCAGCTTACTAGCGGGATATGAGCAGTTCTTC
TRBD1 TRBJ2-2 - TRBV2 CASVNRGLNTGELFF TGTGCCAGCGTTAACAGGGGCTTGAACACCGGGGAGCTGTTTTTT
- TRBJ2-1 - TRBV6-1 CASTEGRPNEQFF TGTGCCAGCACTGAGGGTCGGCCCAATGAGCAGTTCTTC
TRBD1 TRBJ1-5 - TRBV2 CASSEETGLNQPQHF TGTGCCAGCAGCGAAGAGACAGGGTTGAATCAGCCCCAGCATTTT
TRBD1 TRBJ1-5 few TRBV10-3 CAISGDRGLGQPQHF TGTGCCATCAGTGGCGACAGGGGATTGGGTCAGCCCCAGCATTTT
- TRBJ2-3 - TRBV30 CAWSPRAADTQYF TGTGCCTGGAGTCCCCGAGCGGCAGATACGCAGTATTTT
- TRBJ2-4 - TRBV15 CATSRGAGAENIQYF TGTGCCACCAGCAGAGGTGCAGGGGCTGAAAACATTCAGTACTTC
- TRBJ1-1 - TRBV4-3 CASSRSLDTAGAEAFF TGCGCCAGCAGCCGATCCCTTGACACGGCCGGAGCTGAAGCTTTCTTT
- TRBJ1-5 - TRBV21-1 CASSKKVDQPQRF TGTGCCAGCAGCAAAAAAGTGGACCAGCCCCAGCGTTTT
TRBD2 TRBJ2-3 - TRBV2 CARAAGDTQYF TGTGCCAGGGCAGCGGGGGATACGCAGTATTTT
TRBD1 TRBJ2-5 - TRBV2 CASSPRDRGLETQYF TGTGCCAGCAGCCCCCGGGACAGGGGGCTGGAGACCCAGTACTTC
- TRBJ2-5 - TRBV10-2 CASNRPGRTGETQYF TGCGCCAGCAATCGACCGGGACGAACCGGGGAGACCCAGTACTTC
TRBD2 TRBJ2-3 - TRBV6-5 CASSSPGAGGHKYF TGTGCCAGCAGTTCACCGGGGGCGGGAGGACATAAGTATTTT
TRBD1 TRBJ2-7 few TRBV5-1 CASSDPATGLDEQYF TGCGCCAGCAGCGATCCGGCGACAGGGCTCGACGAGCAGTACTTC
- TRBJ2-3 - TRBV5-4 CASSLAGGAGTDTQYF TGTGCCAGCAGCTTGGCCGGGGGAGCAGGCACAGATACGCAGTATTTT
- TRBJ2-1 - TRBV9 CASSVLSGSYNEQFF TGTGCCAGCAGCGTACTCAGCGGCTCCTACAATGAGCAGTTCTTC
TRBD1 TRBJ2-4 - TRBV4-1 CASSRTGTDKNIQYF TGCGCCAGCAGCCGCACCGGGACAGACAAAAACATTCAGTACTTC
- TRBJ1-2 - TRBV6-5 CASRSDGTSDYGYTF TGTGCCAGCAGATCAGACGGGACTTCCGACTACGGCTACACCTTC